This passage covers 7 T cell receptor beta chains from one sample sequenced in a study of T cells in Graves' hyperthyroidism and ophthalmopathy. The source material, RNA transcripts, was used to amplify TCR beta CDR3 regions. First-round RT-PCR of the TCR CDR3 relied on the HTBI primer set. Each CDR3 protein is one row after TCRdb ran MiXCR on the multiplex PCR reads. The table records nearly 600,000 distinct CDR3 sequences, approximately 15% of them present only once. Sequenced material: blood. These receptors were obtained from a woman between 18 and 29 years old with Graves' ophthalmopathy.

This chain joins TRBV27 and TRBJ1-1, with D possibly TRBD1 on 5 matching bases. The V end was cut by 1 base, the J end by 0 bases, with 15 bases between. The CDR3 length is 17 residues. Germline values: CDR1 MNHEY, CDR2 SMNVEV (reference sequence). DNA for the CDR3: TGTGCCAGCAGTTTATGGGCAGGGTCTCTCATGAACACTGAAGCTTTCTTT. Its protein is CASSLWAGSLMNTEAFF.

CDR3 region: CASSVDYLARGTQYF. The CDR3 DNA reads TGTGCCAGCAGCGTAGACTATTTAGCGAGGGGTACGCAGTATTTT. This chain connects TRBV9 to TRBJ2-3; the D call may be TRBD1 or TRBD2 (5 bases each). Germline CDR1 is SGDLS and CDR2 is YYNGEE. With 0 bases removed from V and 8 bases from J, the gap between germline ends came to 16 bases. The CDR3 loop spans 15 amino acids.

This clonotype was counted ten times or more. The rearrangement uses TRBV15 and TRBJ1-2, with a tentative D call TRBD1 (5 bases). Germline-derived CDR1 and CDR2 are LNHNV and YYDKDF (reference sequence). With 0 bases removed from V and 8 bases from J, the gap between germline ends came to 10 bases. The CDR3 sequence is 13 residues long. CDR3 sequence reads: CATSREGTLGYTF. As DNA, the CDR3 is TGTGCCACCAGCAGAGAAGGGACTTTGGGCTACACCTTC. Combining the CDR3 with reference TRBV15 and TRBJ1-2 gives the whole variable domain DAMVIQNPRYQVTQFGKPVTLSCSQTLNHNVMYWYQQKSSQAPKLLFHYYDKDFNNEADTPDNFQSRRPNTSFCFLDIRSPGLGDTAMYLCATSREGTLGYTFGSGTRLTVV.

The J gene is TRBJ2-3, the V gene TRBV4-2; D gene uncertain. The CDR3 sequence is 16 residues long. In germline, CDR1 is LGHNA, CDR2 YNFKEQ. V dropped 3 bases and J dropped 1 base, with 14 bases sitting between them. This chain's CDR3 is CASSQETGGGTDTQYF. CDR3 coding DNA: TGTGCCAGCAGCCAGGAGACGGGCGGAGGCACAGATACGCAGTATTTT.

The rearrangement joins TRBV19 to TRBJ1-6, with 7 bases lining up with TRBD1. The CDR3 is 13 residues long. Trimming at V came to 5 bases and at J to 10 bases, leaving 5 bases not matched to a gene. Germline assignment: CDR1 LNHDA and CDR2 SQIVND (reference sequence). The CDR3 spells CASSQGVRSPLHF. The DNA for the CDR3 is TGTGCCAGTAGTCAGGGGGTTCGATCACCCCTCCACTTT.

This clonotype was detected only a few times. In DNA form, the CDR3 reads TGTGCCAGCAGCGTGGGGGGACTAGCGGGAGGGGATACGCAGTATTTT. This gives the protein CASSVGGLAGGDTQYF. The J gene is TRBJ2-3, the V gene TRBV7-3, with 16 bases matching TRBD2. Germline-derived CDR1 and CDR2 are SGHTA and FQGTGA. The V and J ends lost 5 bases and 6 bases, in that order; junction bases with no gene match: 5. The CDR3 has 16 amino acids.

This clonotype was seen many times. This chain uses TRBV4-1 with TRBJ1-4, with TRBD1 as a possible D gene (5 bases). The CDR3 runs 15 residues. Germline V CDR1 and CDR2: MGHRA, YSYEKL. V lost 4 bases and J 0 bases, leaving 9 bases between the germline ends. CDR3: CASSRGAATNEKLFF. The CDR3, as DNA: TGCGCCAGCAGCCGAGGGGCAGCAACTAATGAAAAACTGTTTTTT.